This T cell receptor beta chain was documented in a study of T cell responses to AZD1222 COVID-19 vaccine. Profiling relied on immunoSEQ multiplex PCR, and the TCRdb table lists in-frame clones only, not all of them. The repertoire consists of 150,000 or so clones, with around nine tenths occurring once and the leading ten covering under 5.5%. As concerns this clone: Its target is not known.

This CDR3 has 15 amino acids. Germline lookup yields CDR1 MDHEN and CDR2 SYDVKM. Between the trimmed V and J ends, which lost 3 bases and 5 bases, there was a span of 16 bases. Study-level findings and limits: Dominant CD4 TCR responses targeted spike regions 160-218 and 743-854. Per reports, nearly half of all spike-specific TCRs target regions that are unmutated in variants. With two AZD1222 doses given, Spike-specific TCR breadth and depth both rose. Among the donors, most were white British and more were female, and clonal diversity was possibly underestimated.

The clonotype comes from an adult in good health. Sample: peripheral blood, taken on day 0 of AZD1222 vaccination. This rearrangement joins TRBV28 to TRBJ2-5; a weak D match, TRBD2 (6 bases). CDR3 in DNA: TGTGCCAGCAGTTTTGGGGGGACTGGTGGGGAGACCCAGTACTTC. It is translated as CASSFGGTGGETQYF. Filled out from reference TRBV28 and TRBJ2-5, the complete variable domain reads DVKVTQSSRYLVKRTGEKVFLECVQDMDHENMFWYRQDPGLGLRLIYFSYDVKMKEKGDIPEGYSVSREKKERFSLILESASTNQTSMYLCASSFGGTGGETQYFGPGTRLLVL.